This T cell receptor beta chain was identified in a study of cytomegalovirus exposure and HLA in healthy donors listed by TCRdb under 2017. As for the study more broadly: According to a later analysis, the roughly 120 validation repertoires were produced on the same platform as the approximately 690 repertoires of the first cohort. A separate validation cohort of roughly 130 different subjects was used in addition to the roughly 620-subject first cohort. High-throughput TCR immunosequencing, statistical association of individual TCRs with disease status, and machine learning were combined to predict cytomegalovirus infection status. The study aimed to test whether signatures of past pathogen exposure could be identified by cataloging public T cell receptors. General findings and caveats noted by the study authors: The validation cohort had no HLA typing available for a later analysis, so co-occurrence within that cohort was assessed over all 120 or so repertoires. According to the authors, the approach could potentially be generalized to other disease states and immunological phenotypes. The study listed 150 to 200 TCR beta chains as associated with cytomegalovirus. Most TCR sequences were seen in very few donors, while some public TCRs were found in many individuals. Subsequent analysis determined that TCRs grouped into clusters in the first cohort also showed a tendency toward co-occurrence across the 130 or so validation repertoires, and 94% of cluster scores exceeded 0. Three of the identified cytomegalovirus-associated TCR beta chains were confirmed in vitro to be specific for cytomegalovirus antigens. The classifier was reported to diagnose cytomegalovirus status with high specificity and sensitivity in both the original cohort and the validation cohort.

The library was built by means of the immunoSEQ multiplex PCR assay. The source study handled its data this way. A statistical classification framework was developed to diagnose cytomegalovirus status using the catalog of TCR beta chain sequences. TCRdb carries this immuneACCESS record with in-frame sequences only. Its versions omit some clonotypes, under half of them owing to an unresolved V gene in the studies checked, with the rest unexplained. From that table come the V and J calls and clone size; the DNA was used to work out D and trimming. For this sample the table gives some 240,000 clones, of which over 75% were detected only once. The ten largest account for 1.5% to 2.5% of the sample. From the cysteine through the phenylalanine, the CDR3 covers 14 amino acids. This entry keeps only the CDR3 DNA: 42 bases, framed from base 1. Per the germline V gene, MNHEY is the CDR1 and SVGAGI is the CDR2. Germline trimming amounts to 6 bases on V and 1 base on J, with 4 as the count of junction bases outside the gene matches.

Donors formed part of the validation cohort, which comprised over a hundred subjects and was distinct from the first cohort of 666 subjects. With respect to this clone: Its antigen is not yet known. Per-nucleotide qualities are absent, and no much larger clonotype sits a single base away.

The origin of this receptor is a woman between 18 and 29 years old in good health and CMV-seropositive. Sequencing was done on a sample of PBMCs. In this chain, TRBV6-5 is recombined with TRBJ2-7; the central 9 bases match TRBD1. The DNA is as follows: TGTGCCAGCAGACCGGACAGGGGATCCTACGAGCAGTACTTC. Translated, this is CASRPDRGSYEQYF.